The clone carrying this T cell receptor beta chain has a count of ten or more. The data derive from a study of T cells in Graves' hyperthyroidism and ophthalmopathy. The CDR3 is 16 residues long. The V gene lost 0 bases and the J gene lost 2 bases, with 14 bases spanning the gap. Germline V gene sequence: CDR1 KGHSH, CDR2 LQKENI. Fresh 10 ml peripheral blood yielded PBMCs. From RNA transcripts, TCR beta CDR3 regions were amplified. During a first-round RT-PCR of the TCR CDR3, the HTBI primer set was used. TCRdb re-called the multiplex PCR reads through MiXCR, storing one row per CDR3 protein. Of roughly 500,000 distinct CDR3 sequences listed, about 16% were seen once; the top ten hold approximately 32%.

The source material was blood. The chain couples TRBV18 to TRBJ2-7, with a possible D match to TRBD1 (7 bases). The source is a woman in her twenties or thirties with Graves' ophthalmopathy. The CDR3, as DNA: TGTGCCAGCTCACCACCAATTCGCGGGACAGCCTACGAGCAGTACTTC. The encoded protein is CASSPPIRGTAYEQYF.